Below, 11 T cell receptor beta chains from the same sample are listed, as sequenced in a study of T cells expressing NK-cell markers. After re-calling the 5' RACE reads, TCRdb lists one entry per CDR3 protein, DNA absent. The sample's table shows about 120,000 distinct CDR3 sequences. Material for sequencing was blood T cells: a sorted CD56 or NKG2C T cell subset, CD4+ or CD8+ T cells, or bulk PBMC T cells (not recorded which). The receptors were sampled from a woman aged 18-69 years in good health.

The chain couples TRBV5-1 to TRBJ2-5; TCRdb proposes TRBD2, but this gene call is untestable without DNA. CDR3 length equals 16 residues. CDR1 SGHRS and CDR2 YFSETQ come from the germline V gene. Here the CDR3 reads CASSLSLAESQETQYF.

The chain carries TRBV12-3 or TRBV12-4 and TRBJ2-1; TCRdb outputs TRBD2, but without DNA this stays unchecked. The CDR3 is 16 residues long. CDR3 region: CASSVLAGGPYNEQFF.

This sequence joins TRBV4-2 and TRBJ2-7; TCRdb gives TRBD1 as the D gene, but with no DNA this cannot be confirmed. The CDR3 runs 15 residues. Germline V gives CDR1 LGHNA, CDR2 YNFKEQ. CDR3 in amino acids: CASSQSSDSSYEQYF.

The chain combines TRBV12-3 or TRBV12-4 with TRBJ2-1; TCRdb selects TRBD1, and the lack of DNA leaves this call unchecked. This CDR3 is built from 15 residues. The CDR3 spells CASSPGQGVYNEQFF.

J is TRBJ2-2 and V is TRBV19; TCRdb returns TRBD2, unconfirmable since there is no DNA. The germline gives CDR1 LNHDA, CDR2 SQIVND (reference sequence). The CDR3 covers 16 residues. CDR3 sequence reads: CASSRTSFSANGELFF.

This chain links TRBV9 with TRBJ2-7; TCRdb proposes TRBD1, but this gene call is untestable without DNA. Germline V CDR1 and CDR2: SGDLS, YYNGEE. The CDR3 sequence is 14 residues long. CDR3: CASSTGTGRYEQYF.

CDR3 in amino acids: CASSSEGGTDTQYF. The genes are TRBV11-1 and TRBJ2-3; TCRdb lists TRBD1, though no DNA is available to test this call. Germline V gene lookup returns CDR1 SGHAT and CDR2 FQDESV (reference sequence). The CDR3 has 14 amino acids.

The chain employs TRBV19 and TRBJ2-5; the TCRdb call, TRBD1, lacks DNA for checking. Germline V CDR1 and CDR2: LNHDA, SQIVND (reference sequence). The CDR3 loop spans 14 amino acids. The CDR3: CASSRDRTQETQYF.

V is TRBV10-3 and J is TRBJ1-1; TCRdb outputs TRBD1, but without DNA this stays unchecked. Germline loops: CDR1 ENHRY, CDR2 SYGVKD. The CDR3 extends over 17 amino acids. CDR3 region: CATALIEQGIRNTEAFF.

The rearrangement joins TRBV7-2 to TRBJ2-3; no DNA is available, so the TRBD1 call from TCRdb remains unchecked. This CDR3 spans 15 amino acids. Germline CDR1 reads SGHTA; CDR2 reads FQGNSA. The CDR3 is CASSSVPQGTDTQYF.

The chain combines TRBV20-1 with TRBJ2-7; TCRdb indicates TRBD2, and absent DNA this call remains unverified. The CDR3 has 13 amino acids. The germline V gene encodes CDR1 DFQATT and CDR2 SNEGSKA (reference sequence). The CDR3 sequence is CTARGEADYEQYF.